The T cell receptor beta chain under discussion was sequenced for a study of CD8+ T cells in alopecia areata. Findings of the study overall: Scalp samples also yield sequences of resident alphabeta T cells from normal skin.

After isolation, RNA underwent reverse transcription to generate cDNA as the sequencing template. The repertoire was sequenced with immunoSEQ multiplex PCR; TCRdb's copy has only in-frame clones and lacks some. The table includes some 170,000 clones, 50% to 65% detected once. Remarks on this clone: Its specificity is unknown.

Germline V gene lookup returns CDR1 SGHTA and CDR2 FQGNSA. Trimming pared 3 bases from V and 4 bases from J, leaving 8 bases between. This CDR3 is 13 amino acids long. Treatment of the sample: oral pan-JAK inhibitor, 5-10 mg twice daily. The rearrangement uses TRBV7-2 and TRBJ2-3, with a weak D call TRBD2 (5 bases). The receptor's source is a human donor with alopecia areata. The sample was CD8+ T cells sorted from blood, taken at week 24, from a patient treated with tofacitinib. CDR3 nucleotides: TGTGCCAGCAGCTTCGAGGGTTCAGATACGCAGTATTTT. This translates into CASSFEGSDTQYF.